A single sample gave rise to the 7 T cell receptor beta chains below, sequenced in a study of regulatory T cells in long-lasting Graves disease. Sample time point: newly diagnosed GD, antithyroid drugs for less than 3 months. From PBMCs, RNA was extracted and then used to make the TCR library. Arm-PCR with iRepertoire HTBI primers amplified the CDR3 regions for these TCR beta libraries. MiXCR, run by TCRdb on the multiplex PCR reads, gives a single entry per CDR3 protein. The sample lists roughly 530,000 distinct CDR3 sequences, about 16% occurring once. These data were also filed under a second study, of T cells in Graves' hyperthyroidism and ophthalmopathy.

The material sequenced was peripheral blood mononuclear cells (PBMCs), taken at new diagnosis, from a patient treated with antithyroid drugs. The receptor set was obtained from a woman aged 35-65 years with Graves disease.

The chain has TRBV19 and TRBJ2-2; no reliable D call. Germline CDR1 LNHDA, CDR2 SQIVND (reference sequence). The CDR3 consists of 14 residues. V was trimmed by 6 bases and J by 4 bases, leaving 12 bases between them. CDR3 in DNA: TGTGCCAGTAGGCCCAGTGCCCTCACCGGGGAGCTGTTTTTT. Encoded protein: CASRPSALTGELFF.

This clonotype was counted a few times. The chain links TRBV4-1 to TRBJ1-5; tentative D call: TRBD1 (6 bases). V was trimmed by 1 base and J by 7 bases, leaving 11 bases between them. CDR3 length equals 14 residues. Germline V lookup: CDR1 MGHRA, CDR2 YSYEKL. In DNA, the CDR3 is TGCGCCAGCAGCCAAGCCTCAGGGGAACAGCCCCAGCATTTT. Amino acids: CASSQASGEQPQHF.

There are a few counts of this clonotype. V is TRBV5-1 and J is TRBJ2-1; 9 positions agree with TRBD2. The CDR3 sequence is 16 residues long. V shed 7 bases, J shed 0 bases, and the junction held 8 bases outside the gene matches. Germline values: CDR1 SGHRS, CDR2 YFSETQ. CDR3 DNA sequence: TGCGCCAGCGGGTTAGCGGGGGCGAGCTCCTACAATGAGCAGTTCTTC. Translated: CASGLAGASSYNEQFF.

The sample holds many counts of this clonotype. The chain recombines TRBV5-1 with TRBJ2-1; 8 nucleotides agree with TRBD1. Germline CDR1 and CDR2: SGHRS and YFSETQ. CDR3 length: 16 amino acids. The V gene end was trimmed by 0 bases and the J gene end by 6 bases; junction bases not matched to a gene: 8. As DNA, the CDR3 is TGCGCCAGCAGCTTGGCCCCAGGGGGCGCGGGCAATGAGCAGTTCTTC. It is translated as CASSLAPGGAGNEQFF.

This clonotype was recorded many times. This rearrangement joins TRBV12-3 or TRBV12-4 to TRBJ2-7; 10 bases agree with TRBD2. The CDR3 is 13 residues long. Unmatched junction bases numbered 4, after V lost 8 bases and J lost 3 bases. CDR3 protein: CASQRGGLYEQYF. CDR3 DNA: TGTGCCAGCCAGCGGGGGGGACTCTACGAGCAGTACTTC.

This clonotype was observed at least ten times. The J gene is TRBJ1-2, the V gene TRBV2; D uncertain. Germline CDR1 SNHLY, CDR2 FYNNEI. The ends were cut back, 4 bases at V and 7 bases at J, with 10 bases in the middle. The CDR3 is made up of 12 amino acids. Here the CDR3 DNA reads TGTGCCAGCAGTGGTCAGGCCTTTGGCTACACCTTC. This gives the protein CASSGQAFGYTF.

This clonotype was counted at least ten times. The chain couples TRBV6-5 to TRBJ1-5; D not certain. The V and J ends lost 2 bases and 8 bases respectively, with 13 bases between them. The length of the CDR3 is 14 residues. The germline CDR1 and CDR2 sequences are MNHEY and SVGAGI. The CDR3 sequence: CASSYDRRNEPQHF. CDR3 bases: TGTGCCAGCAGTTACGATAGGAGGAACGAGCCCCAGCATTTT.